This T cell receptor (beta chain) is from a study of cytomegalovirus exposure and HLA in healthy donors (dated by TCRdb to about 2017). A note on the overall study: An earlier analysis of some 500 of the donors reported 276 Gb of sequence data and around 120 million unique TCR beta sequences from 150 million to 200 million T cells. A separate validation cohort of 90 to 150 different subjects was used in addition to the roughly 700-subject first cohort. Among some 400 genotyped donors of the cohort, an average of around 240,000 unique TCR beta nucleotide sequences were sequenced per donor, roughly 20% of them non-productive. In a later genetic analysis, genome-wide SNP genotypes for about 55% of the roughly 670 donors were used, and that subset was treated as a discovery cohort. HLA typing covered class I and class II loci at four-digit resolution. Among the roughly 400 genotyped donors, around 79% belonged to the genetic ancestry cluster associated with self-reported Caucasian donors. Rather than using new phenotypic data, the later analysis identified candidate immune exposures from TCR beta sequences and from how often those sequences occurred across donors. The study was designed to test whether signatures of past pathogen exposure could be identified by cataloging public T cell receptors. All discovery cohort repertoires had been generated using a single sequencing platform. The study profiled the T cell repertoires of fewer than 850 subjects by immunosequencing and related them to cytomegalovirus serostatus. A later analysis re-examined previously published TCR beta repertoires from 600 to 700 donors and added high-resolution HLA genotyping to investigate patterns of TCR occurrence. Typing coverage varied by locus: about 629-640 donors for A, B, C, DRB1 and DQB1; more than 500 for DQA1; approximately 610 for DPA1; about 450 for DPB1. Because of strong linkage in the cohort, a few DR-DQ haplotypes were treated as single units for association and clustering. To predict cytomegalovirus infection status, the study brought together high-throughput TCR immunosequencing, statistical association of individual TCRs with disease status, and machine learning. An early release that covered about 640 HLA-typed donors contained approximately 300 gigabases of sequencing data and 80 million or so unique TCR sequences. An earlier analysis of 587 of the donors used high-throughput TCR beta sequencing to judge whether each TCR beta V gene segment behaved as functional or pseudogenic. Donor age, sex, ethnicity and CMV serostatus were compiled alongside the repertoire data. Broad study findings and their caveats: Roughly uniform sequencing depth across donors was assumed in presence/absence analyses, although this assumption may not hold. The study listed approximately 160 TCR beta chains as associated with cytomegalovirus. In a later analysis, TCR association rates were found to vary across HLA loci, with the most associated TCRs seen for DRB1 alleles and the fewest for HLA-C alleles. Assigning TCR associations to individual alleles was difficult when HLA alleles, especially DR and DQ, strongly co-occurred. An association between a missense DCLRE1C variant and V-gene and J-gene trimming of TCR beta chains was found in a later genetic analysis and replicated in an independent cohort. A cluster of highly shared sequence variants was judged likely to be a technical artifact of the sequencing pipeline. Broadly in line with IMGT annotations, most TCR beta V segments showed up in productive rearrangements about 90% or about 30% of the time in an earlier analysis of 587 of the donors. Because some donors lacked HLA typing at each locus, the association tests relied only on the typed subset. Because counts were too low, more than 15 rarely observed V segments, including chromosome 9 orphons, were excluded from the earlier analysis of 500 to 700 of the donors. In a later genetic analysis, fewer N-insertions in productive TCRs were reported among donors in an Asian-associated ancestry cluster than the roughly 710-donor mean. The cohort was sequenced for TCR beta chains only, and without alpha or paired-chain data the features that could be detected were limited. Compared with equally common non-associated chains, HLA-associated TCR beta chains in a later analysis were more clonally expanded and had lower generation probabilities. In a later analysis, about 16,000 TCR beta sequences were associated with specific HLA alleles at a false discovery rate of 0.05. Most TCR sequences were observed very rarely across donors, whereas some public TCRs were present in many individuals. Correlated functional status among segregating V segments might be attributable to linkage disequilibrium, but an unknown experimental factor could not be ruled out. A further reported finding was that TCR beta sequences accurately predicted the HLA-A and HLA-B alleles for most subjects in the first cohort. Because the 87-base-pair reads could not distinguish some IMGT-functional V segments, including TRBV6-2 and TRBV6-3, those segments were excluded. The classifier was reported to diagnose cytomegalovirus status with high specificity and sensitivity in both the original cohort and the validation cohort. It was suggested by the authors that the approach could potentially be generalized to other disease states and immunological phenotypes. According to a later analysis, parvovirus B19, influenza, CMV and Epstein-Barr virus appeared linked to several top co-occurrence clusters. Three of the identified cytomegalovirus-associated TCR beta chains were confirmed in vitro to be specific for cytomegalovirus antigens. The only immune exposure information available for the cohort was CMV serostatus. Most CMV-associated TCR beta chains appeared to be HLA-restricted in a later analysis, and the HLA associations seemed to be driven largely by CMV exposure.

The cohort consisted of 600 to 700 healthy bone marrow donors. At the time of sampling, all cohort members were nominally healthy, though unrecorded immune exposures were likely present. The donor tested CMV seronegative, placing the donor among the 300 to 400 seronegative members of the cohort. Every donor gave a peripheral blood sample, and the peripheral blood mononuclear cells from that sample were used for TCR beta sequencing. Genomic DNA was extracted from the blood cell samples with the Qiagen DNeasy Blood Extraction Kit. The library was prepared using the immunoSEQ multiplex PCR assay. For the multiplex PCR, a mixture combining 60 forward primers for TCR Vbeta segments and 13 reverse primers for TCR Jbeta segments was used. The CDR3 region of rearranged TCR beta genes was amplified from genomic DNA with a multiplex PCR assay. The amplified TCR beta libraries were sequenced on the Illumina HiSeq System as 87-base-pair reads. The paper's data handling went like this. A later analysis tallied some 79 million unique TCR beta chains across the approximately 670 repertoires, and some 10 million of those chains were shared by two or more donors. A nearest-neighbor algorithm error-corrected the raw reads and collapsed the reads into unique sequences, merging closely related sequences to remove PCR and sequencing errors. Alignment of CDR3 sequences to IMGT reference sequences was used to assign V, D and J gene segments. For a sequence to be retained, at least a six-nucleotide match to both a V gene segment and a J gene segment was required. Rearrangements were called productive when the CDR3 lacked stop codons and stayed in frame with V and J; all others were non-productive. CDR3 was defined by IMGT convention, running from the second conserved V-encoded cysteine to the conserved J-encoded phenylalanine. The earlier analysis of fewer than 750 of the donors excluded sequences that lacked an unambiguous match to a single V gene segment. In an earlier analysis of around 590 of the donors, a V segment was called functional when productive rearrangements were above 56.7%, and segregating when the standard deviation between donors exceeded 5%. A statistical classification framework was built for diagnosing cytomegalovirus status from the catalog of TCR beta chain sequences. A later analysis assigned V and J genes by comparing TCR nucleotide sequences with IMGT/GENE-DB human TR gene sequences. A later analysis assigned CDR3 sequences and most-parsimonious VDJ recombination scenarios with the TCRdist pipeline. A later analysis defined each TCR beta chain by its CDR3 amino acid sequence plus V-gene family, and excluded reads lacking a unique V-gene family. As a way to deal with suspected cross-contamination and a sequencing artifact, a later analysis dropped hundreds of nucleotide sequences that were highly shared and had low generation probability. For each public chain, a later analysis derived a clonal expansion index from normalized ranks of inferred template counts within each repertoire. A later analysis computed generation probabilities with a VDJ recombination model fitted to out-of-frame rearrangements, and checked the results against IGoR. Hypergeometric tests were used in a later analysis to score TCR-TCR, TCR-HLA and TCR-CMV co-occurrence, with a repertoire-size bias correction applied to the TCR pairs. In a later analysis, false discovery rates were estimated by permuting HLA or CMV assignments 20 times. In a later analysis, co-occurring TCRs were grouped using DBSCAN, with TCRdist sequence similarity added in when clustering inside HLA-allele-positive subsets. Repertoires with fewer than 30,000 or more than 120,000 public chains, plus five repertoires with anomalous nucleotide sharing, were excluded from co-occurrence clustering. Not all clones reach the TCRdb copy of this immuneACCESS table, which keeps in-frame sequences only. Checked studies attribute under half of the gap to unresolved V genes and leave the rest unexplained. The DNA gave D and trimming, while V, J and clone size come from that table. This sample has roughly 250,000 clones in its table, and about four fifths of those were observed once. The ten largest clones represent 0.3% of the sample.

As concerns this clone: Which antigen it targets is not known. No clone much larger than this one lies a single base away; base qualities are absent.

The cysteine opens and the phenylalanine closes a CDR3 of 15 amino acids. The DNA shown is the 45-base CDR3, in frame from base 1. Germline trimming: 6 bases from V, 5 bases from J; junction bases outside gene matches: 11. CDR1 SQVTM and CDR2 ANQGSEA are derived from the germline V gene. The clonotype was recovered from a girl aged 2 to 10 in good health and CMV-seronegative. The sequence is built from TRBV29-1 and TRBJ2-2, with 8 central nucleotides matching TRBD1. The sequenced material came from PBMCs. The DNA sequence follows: TGCAGCGTAACTGCAGAGACAGGGGCGACCGGGGAGCTGTTTTTT. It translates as CSVTAETGATGELFF.